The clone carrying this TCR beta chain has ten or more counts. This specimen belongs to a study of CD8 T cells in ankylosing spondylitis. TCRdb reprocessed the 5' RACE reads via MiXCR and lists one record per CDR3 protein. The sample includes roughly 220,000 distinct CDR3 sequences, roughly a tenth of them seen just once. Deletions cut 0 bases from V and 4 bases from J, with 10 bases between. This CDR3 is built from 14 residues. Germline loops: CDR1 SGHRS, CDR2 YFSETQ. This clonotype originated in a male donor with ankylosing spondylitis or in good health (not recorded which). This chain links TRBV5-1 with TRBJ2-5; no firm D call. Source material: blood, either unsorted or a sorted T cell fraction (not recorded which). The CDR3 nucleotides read TGCGCCAGCAGCTTGGAGATTGAGGCAGAGACCCAGTACTTC. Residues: CASSLEIEAETQYF.